This TCR beta chain was sequenced for a study of blood T cell repertoires in COVID-19. Study-wide context: T cells, B-cell-depleted T cells, or PBMCs provided the cDNA or gDNA that served as material.

Recruitment covered over 20 US areas and drew participants whose ages spanned about 18 to 100 years. There are 15 residues in the CDR3. V lost 5 bases to trimming and J lost 3 bases; unmatched junction nucleotides: 8. Germline assignment: CDR1 SGHRS and CDR2 YFSETQ. The assay was immunoSEQ multiplex PCR, and TCRdb's table has in-frame clones only and misses some. The table lists 330,000 or so clones, 88% of them singletons, with around 0.92% in the top ten. The sequence was obtained from a woman in her twenties or thirties who had been exposed to COVID-19. The chain has TRBV5-1 and TRBJ2-7, with TRBD2 matching over 10 bases. The sequenced sample consisted of PBMCs or T cells enriched from blood (not recorded which). The CDR3 is CASRQSGRALYEQYF. The CDR3 DNA reads as TGCGCCAGCAGACAGAGCGGGAGGGCCCTCTACGAGCAGTACTTC.